Following are 12 T cell receptor beta chains from one sample sequenced in a study of human T cells and chemical hapten exposure. Time point meaning: pre-sensitization, week 0. The treatment is: therapeutic diphenylcyclopropenone sensitization with weekly scalp DPC. TCRdb re-derived calls from the RACE reads in MiXCR, one entry per CDR3 protein. The sample lists around 100,000 distinct CDR3 sequences, more than 10% occurring once. The sample here was whole blood, taken in connection with sensitization to the hapten diphenylcyclopropenone (DPC). These TCRs come from a woman between 55 and 75 years old with alopecia areata. Some clones in this sample may be carry-over from other donors' samples.

The J gene is TRBJ2-1, the V gene TRBV7-3, with 7 bases fitting TRBD2. The germline V gene encodes CDR1 SGHTA and CDR2 FQGTGA. The CDR3 length is 13 residues. With V trimmed by 5 bases and J by 6 bases, 4 bases remained unmatched. CDR3 nucleotides: TGTGCCAGCAGCCCCCCGGGGGGCAATGAGCAGTTCTTC. Protein: CASSPPGGNEQFF.

This clonotype was seen only a few times. This chain uses TRBV20-1 with TRBJ2-7; D not certain. The CDR3 runs to 15 residues. The germline CDR1 and CDR2 sequences are DFQATT and SNEGSKA (reference sequence). V lost 0 bases to trimming and J lost 1 base, with 13 bases between them. The CDR3 protein is CSARDWAMGSYEQYF. As DNA, the CDR3 is TGCAGTGCTAGAGACTGGGCTATGGGGTCCTACGAGCAGTACTTC.

The chain links TRBV18 to TRBJ2-3, with 11 bases aligning to TRBD1. This CDR3 comprises 17 residues. Germline lookup yields CDR1 KGHSH and CDR2 LQKENI. The V gene end was trimmed by 3 bases and the J gene end by 5 bases; junction bases not matched to a gene: 10. The chain's CDR3 is CASSPPPGTGGIDTQYF. The CDR3 coding sequence is TGTGCCAGCTCACCTCCTCCCGGGACAGGGGGGATAGATACGCAGTATTTT. Filled out from reference TRBV18 and TRBJ2-3, the complete variable domain reads NAGVMQNPRHLVRRRGQEARLRCSPMKGHSHVYWYRQLPEEGLKFMVYLQKENIIDESGMPKERFSAEFPKEGPSILRIQQVVRGDSAAYFCASSPPPGTGGIDTQYFGPGTRLTVL.

This clonotype was detected a few times. V gene TRBV11-2 combines with J gene TRBJ1-4; D ambiguous. The CDR3 sequence is 15 residues long. Looked up from germline, CDR1 is SGHAT and CDR2 is FQNNGV. V dropped 3 bases and J dropped 1 base, with 9 bases sitting between them. The CDR3 loop reads CASSFSGRTNEKLFF. The CDR3 DNA reads as TGTGCCAGCAGCTTTTCGGGCAGAACTAATGAAAAACTGTTTTTT.

The V gene is TRBV12-5, the J gene TRBJ2-3, with D unresolved. The CDR3 is 16 residues long. V was cut by 0 bases and J by 2 bases, with 12 bases left in between. The germline V gene encodes CDR1 LGHNT and CDR2 FRNRAP. The CDR3 spells CASGLVLQTYTDTQYF. The CDR3 DNA is TGTGCTAGTGGTTTGGTACTCCAGACTTACACAGATACGCAGTATTTT.

This clonotype was picked up many times. The chain has TRBV2 and TRBJ1-4; 9 bases line up with TRBD1. V trimming: 4 bases; J trimming: 5 bases; junction bases outside the gene matches: 2. The CDR3 has 14 residues. The V gene's germline CDR1 is SNHLY and CDR2 FYNNEI. The CDR3 DNA sequence: TGTGCCAGCAGTGGGACAGGGGACAATGAAAAACTGTTTTTT. It yields the protein CASSGTGDNEKLFF.

The chain couples TRBV3-1 to TRBJ1-5, with D uncertain. With 4 bases removed from V and 7 bases from J, the gap between germline ends came to 8 bases. CDR1 LGHDT and CDR2 YNNKEL come from the germline V gene (reference sequence). The CDR3 is 12 amino acids. The CDR3 is CASSRGEQPQHF. As DNA, the CDR3 is TGTGCCAGCAGCCGGGGAGAGCAGCCCCAGCATTTT.

In its sample, this clonotype was seen a few times. The genes are TRBV12-3 or TRBV12-4 and TRBJ1-5; D call uncertain. The V and J ends lost 2 bases and 5 bases respectively, with 10 bases between them. There are 14 residues in the CDR3. This CDR3 reads CASSLWAGDQPQHF. The CDR3 bases are TGTGCCAGCAGTTTATGGGCCGGCGATCAGCCCCAGCATTTT.

This clonotype has a handful of counts. The chain is built from TRBV20-1 and TRBJ2-3, with 10 bases fitting TRBD1. From germline, CDR1 is DFQATT and CDR2 SNEGSKA (reference sequence). The V and J ends lost 3 bases and 3 bases, in that order; junction bases with no gene match: 9. The CDR3 contains 16 residues. CDR3 bases: TGCAGTGCTAGGTTACCGGGACAGGGGAAGACAGATACGCAGTATTTT. It translates to CSARLPGQGKTDTQYF.

This clonotype was observed a few times. The genes are TRBV5-5 and TRBJ2-1; 8 bases agree with TRBD1. The germline gives CDR1 SGHKS, CDR2 YYEKEE (reference sequence). With 0 bases clipped from V and 6 bases from J, the junction kept 5 bases outside the gene matches. The CDR3 consists of 15 residues. This CDR3 reads CASSLVTGVANEQFF. The CDR3 DNA sequence: TGTGCCAGCAGCTTGGTGACAGGGGTTGCCAATGAGCAGTTCTTC. The variable domain in full, with the rest retrieved from reference TRBV5-5 and TRBJ2-1, is DAGVTQSPTHLIKTRGQQVTLRCSPISGHKSVSWYQQVLGQGPQFIFQYYEKEERGRGNFPDRFSARQFPNYSSELNVNALLLGDSALYLCASSLVTGVANEQFFGPGTRLTVL.

This clonotype has only a few counts. The chain has TRBV20-1 and TRBJ2-7; TRBD2 matches 13 bases. With 3 bases clipped from V and 9 bases from J, the junction kept 11 bases outside the gene matches. This CDR3 comprises 15 residues. Per germline, CDR1 DFQATT and CDR2 SNEGSKA (reference sequence). DNA of the CDR3: TGCAGTGCTAGGTTTGCAACTAGCGGGGGGGAAGTGCAGTACTTC. This codes for CSARFATSGGEVQYF.

This clonotype was seen at least ten times. The chain employs TRBV2 and TRBJ2-7; unclear D gene. Germline assignment: CDR1 SNHLY and CDR2 FYNNEI. Trimming took 4 bases from V and 2 from J, leaving 6 bases between them. The CDR3 sequence is 12 residues long. This chain's CDR3 is CASSGHTYEQYF. CDR3 coding DNA: TGTGCCAGCAGTGGTCATACCTACGAGCAGTACTTC.